A selection of T cell receptor beta chains follows, all from one sample in a study of T cells expressing NK-cell markers. TCRdb re-called the 5' RACE reads; every CDR3 protein appears as one record, without DNA. This table holds approximately 110,000 distinct CDR3 sequences. Sequenced: blood T cells: a sorted CD56 or NKG2C T cell subset, CD4+ or CD8+ T cells, or bulk PBMC T cells (not recorded which). The source of these receptors is a woman aged 18 to 75 in good health. Each CDR3 is given with its conserved first and last residue. Each record gives: J gene, V gene, CDR3 protein.

>TRBJ2-3|TRBV5-1
CASSMYGRPNTDTQYF
>TRBJ1-2|TRBV5-4
CASSFPDGEANYGYTF
>TRBJ2-7|TRBV27
CASSPDRYEQYF
>TRBJ1-1|TRBV6-2/TRBV6-3
CASSYPPTGPLNTEAFF
>TRBJ2-3|TRBV9
CASSPYRAPDTQYF
>TRBJ2-5|TRBV3-1
CASSQGGGPGPLEETQYF
>TRBJ2-1|TRBV30
CAFIGVYNEQFF
>TRBJ2-2|TRBV28
CASKRGPNLYTGELFF
>TRBJ2-1|TRBV28
CASRSHRGQPYNEQFF
>TRBJ1-1|TRBV7-2
CASSIGGGWTEAFF
>TRBJ2-3|TRBV6-5
CASSYLFLGKGTDTQYF
>TRBJ1-4|TRBV9
CASSQGQGASNEKLFF
>TRBJ2-3|TRBV5-1
CASSLDLGPTNTQYF
>TRBJ2-3|TRBV14
CASSQYQMAGGGAQYF
>TRBJ1-2|TRBV20-1
CSARDRDNYGYTF
>TRBJ2-1|TRBV7-3
CASTPGGAAEQFF
>TRBJ1-2|TRBV29-1
CSLNTDYGYTF
>TRBJ2-2|TRBV29-1
CSVLLAPTTGELFF
>TRBJ2-1|TRBV2
CASPRGGTGFDYNEQFF
>TRBJ2-3|TRBV6-2/TRBV6-3
CASSYNPLASIPDTQYF
>TRBJ2-3|TRBV29-1
CSVEARDRSTDTQYF
>TRBJ2-2|TRBV5-1
CASSKDGAGELFF
>TRBJ2-1|TRBV13
CASSSPPPEEQFF
>TRBJ2-5|TRBV4-1
CASSQDTGPLETQYF
>TRBJ2-7|TRBV4-3
CASSQDRLAEPYEQYF
>TRBJ2-7|TRBV27
CASSRLFQEPYEQYF
>TRBJ2-5|TRBV12-3/TRBV12-4
CASSRLNPQETQYF
>TRBJ2-7|TRBV5-5
CASSPAGEQYF
>TRBJ2-1|TRBV7-9
CASSHNQEQFF
>TRBJ2-7|TRBV5-8
CASSLGPAGLYEQYF
>TRBJ2-7|TRBV30
CAWSPLGYEQYF
>TRBJ2-1|TRBV20-1
CSAILASGPLSYNEQFF
>TRBJ2-1|TRBV5-1
CASSLVGGGYNEQFF
>TRBJ2-2|TRBV11-3
CASSQTSGPPGELFF
>TRBJ2-7|TRBV28
CASSLEGEWDEQYF
>TRBJ2-1|TRBV7-2
CASSFFRGSYNEQFF
>TRBJ2-7|TRBV7-9
CASSAPTGGEQYF
>TRBJ1-2|TRBV9
CASSSRLNYGYTF
>TRBJ1-1|TRBV15
CATSDTGGVNTEAIF
>TRBJ1-5|TRBV12-3/TRBV12-4
CASSGLNQPQHF
>TRBJ1-6|TRBV30
CAWSRTGDSSPLHF
>TRBJ1-2|TRBV30
CAWSWQGDYGYTF